What follows is one T cell receptor beta chain and its context. The CDR3 consists of 15 residues. Germline-derived CDR1 and CDR2 are SGHDT and YYEEEE. The J segment lost 3 bases and the V segment lost 4 bases, leaving 8 bases of the junction unmatched. The record originates from a study of control samples from healthy donors and cancer patients. Libraries were prepared by immunoSEQ multiplex PCR; TCRdb keeps only in-frame clonotypes and omits some of them. The table lists 150,000 to 200,000 clones, around nine tenths of them singletons. The source of this sequence is a woman in her thirties in good health. The specimen sequenced was blood. The rearrangement joins TRBV5-6 to TRBJ2-3; 7 bases align to TRBD1. CDR3 region: CASSLRTGWTDTQYF. CDR3 nucleotide sequence: TGTGCCAGCAGCCTGCGGACAGGTTGGACAGATACGCAGTATTTT.